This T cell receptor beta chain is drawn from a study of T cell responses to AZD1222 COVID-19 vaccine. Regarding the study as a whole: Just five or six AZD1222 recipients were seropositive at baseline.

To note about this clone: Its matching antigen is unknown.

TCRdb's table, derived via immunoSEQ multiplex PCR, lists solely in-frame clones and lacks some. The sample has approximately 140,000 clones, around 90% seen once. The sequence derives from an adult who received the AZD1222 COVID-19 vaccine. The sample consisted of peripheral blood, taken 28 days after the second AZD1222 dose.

The CDR3 reads CASSLRDPSNQPQHF. The CDR3, as DNA: TGTGCCAGCAGCTTGAGGGACCCTAGCAATCAGCCCCAGCATTTT. This chain uses TRBV5-5 with TRBJ1-5, with D possibly TRBD1 on 5 matching bases. Per the germline V gene, CDR1 is SGHKS and CDR2 is YYEKEE (reference sequence). Between the trimmed V and J ends, which lost 1 base and 0 bases, there was a span of 8 bases. CDR3 size: 15 residues.